Presented here are 21 T cell receptor beta chains from one specimen sequenced in a study of cytomegalovirus exposure and HLA in healthy donors. The PCR used 60 Vbeta and 13 Jbeta primers. The repertoire was sequenced with immunoSEQ multiplex PCR; TCRdb's copy has only in-frame clones and lacks some. The sample has 97,000 or so clones; over 8% are singletons. Sequencing input: PBMCs. These receptors were obtained from a man in his fifties in good health and CMV-seropositive.

This clone was seen only a few times. The chain recombines TRBV4-3 with TRBJ1-2; D is perhaps TRBD1 (6 bases). The germline CDR1 and CDR2 sequences are LGHNA and YSLEER. The CDR3 runs to 15 residues. V was pared by 0 bases and J by 2 bases, with 10 bases between. In DNA, the CDR3 is TGCGCCAGCAGCCAAGATGCCAGGGGCAACTATGGCTACACCTTC. As protein: CASSQDARGNYGYTF.

This chain connects TRBV29-1 to TRBJ1-2; TRBD1 matches at 7 bases. V lost 4 bases and J lost 5; bases outside the gene matches: 4. The germline V gene encodes CDR1 SQVTM and CDR2 ANQGSEA. The CDR3 has 12 residues. The CDR3 region has the DNA TGCAGCGTTGGCCAGGGACAGTATGGCTACACCTTC. Protein sequence: CSVGQGQYGYTF.

This chain links TRBV6-5 with TRBJ1-4, with no clear D. The V and J ends lost 5 bases and 4 bases respectively, with 5 bases between them. Germline-derived CDR1 and CDR2 are MNHEY and SVGAGI. CDR3 length: 12 amino acids. The CDR3 DNA is TGTGCCAGCAGTCAAAATAATGAAAAACTGTTTTTT. This sequence encodes CASSQNNEKLFF.

The chain has TRBV4-1 and TRBJ2-1, with 7 bases that match TRBD1. CDR3 length equals 16 residues. The J segment lost 4 bases and the V segment lost 4 bases, leaving 10 bases of the junction unmatched. Germline CDR1 MGHRA, CDR2 YSYEKL. The CDR3: CASSREGAVNYNEQFF. In DNA, the CDR3 is TGCGCCAGCAGCCGCGAGGGGGCCGTTAATTACAATGAGCAGTTCTTC.

V and J are TRBV5-4 and TRBJ2-2, with D perhaps matching TRBD2 (6 bases). The CDR3 is 15 residues long. The V gene's germline CDR1 is SGHNT and CDR2 YYREEE (reference sequence). Trimming pared 1 base from V and 6 bases from J, leaving 13 bases between. CDR3 protein: CASSLWSGRAGELFF. CDR3 sequence (DNA): TGTGCCAGCAGCTTGTGGAGCGGGCGCGCCGGGGAGCTGTTTTTT.

A few counts support this clone. The chain uses TRBV7-8 and TRBJ2-1; 10 bases map to TRBD2. CDR1 and CDR2 from the germline V gene are SGHVS and FQNEAQ. The CDR3 extends over 15 amino acids. The trim removed 2 bases at V and 7 bases at J, leaving 5 bases unmatched. CDR3 protein: CASSLSIAGGNEQFF. The CDR3 DNA sequence: TGTGCCAGCAGCTTATCGATAGCGGGGGGTAATGAGCAGTTCTTC.

This clone was found a few times. The chain employs TRBV6-5 and TRBJ1-6, with no clear D. The CDR3 covers 13 residues. V was cut by 2 bases and J by 7 bases, with 6 bases left in between. In germline, CDR1 is MNHEY, CDR2 SVGAGI. The DNA of the CDR3 is TGTGCCAGCAGTTACACAGTGAATTCACCCCTCCACTTT. It codes for CASSYTVNSPLHF.

V gene TRBV5-1 combines with J gene TRBJ1-6; 7 positions agree with TRBD1. V trimming: 0 bases; J trimming: 10 bases; junction bases outside the gene matches: 10. Per the germline V gene, CDR1 is SGHRS and CDR2 is YFSETQ. The CDR3 spans 16 residues. In nucleotides, the CDR3 is TGCGCCAGCAGCTTGGGGGACCGACAGGGAGGCTCACCCCTCCACTTT. It translates to CASSLGDRQGGSPLHF.

This clone has just a few counts. The chain couples TRBV29-1 to TRBJ2-1; weak D call: TRBD2 (6 bases). The germline V gene has CDR1 SQVTM and CDR2 ANQGSEA. The CDR3 has 14 amino acids. Between the trimmed V and J ends, which lost 8 bases and 1 base, there was a span of 15 bases. The CDR3 sequence: CSTDRGTSYNEQFF. CDR3 DNA: TGCAGCACTGACCGCGGGACTTCCTACAATGAGCAGTTCTTC.

A few counts support this clone. One end of the junction fails to match germline, which may point to a read error. This rearrangement joins TRBV7-3 to TRBJ1-2, with a weak D call TRBD1 (5 bases). This CDR3 is built from 14 residues. The germline V gene has CDR1 SGHTA and CDR2 FQGTGA. The chain's CDR3 is CASSLTPSGGGYTF. The CDR3 DNA reads as TGTGCCAGCAGCCTAACGCCCTCCGGGGGGGGCTACACCTTC.

The V call is TRBV19, the J call TRBJ1-1; D is unclear. In germline, CDR1 is LNHDA, CDR2 SQIVND (reference sequence). This CDR3 has 13 amino acids. V gave up 5 bases and J gave up 3 bases, with 10 bases separating them. The CDR3 spells CASSQQSYTEAFF. The CDR3 DNA reads TGTGCCAGTAGTCAACAGAGTTACACTGAAGCTTTCTTT.

The rearrangement uses TRBV7-6 and TRBJ2-2; D unresolved. Germline CDR1 SGHVS, CDR2 FNYEAQ. Deletions cut 6 bases from V and 4 bases from J, with 9 bases between. The CDR3 has 13 amino acids. The CDR3 here is CASRVDTTGELFF. In DNA form, the CDR3 reads TGTGCCAGCAGAGTTGACACCACCGGGGAGCTGTTTTTT.

This clone was observed at least ten times. The rearrangement uses TRBV5-1 and TRBJ2-6, with 9 bases lining up with TRBD2. Trimming removed 9 bases from V and 2 bases from J; junction bases left unmatched: 6. This CDR3 has 15 amino acids. Germline V lookup: CDR1 SGHRS, CDR2 YFSETQ. The CDR3 DNA follows: TGCGCCATCAGTAGCGGGAGTACTGGGGCCAACGTCCTGACTTTC. As protein: CAISSGSTGANVLTF.

This clone was found a few times. The chain uses TRBV5-1 and TRBJ2-1, with TRBD2 matching 8 bases. The V and J ends lost 2 bases and 4 bases, in that order; junction bases with no gene match: 5. Germline CDR1 is SGHRS and CDR2 is YFSETQ. There are 15 residues in the CDR3. The CDR3 is CASSLAGATYNEQFF. The CDR3, as DNA: TGCGCCAGCAGCTTAGCGGGAGCCACATACAATGAGCAGTTCTTC. The complete variable domain, with remaining parts taken from reference TRBV5-1 and TRBJ2-1, reads KAGVTQTPRYLIKTRGQQVTLSCSPISGHRSVSWYQQTPGQGLQFLFEYFSETQRNKGNFPGRFSGRQFSNSRSEMNVSTLELGDSALYLCASSLAGATYNEQFFGPGTRLTVL.

The chain recombines TRBV9 with TRBJ2-3, with D tentatively TRBD2 (6 bases). Per the germline V gene, CDR1 is SGDLS and CDR2 is YYNGEE. The CDR3 has 12 residues. V was cut by 6 bases and J by 4 bases, with 9 bases left in between. The CDR3 nucleotides are TGTGCCAGCACTCCGGGGGCAGATACGCAGTATTTT. Its protein is CASTPGADTQYF.

A few counts support this clone. J is TRBJ2-3 and V is TRBV6-5, with D maybe TRBD1 (5 bases). The CDR3 has 16 amino acids. V lost 1 base and J 3 bases, leaving 14 bases between the germline ends. Germline V gene sequence: CDR1 MNHEY, CDR2 SVGAGI. The CDR3 loop is CASSYLAAAGTDTQYF. The CDR3 DNA sequence: TGTGCCAGCAGTTACTTGGCGGCGGCAGGGACAGATACGCAGTATTTT.

V gene TRBV19 combines with J gene TRBJ1-2, with D tentatively TRBD1 (5 bases). From germline, CDR1 is LNHDA and CDR2 SQIVND (reference sequence). Trimming stripped 5 bases from V and 5 bases from J, with 18 bases between. This CDR3 region has 15 residues. Here the CDR3 reads CASSAGPGDQYGYTF. For the CDR3, the DNA is TGTGCCAGTAGTGCGGGGCCGGGGGACCAATATGGCTACACCTTC.

The chain carries TRBV27 and TRBJ2-3; possible D gene TRBD1, 6 bases. This CDR3 spans 16 amino acids. Germline loops: CDR1 MNHEY, CDR2 SMNVEV (reference sequence). Trimming shortened V by 4 bases and J by 2 bases, and 16 bases separated the two germline ends. CDR3 amino acids: CASSSNRDNVTDTQYF. DNA of the CDR3: TGTGCCAGCAGTTCGAACCGGGACAATGTCACAGATACGCAGTATTTT.

The V call is TRBV2, the J call TRBJ1-6; D gene ambiguous. V shed 0 bases and J shed 8 bases, with 8 bases lying between them. CDR3 length: 14 residues. The germline V gene has CDR1 SNHLY and CDR2 FYNNEI. CDR3 bases: TGTGCCAGCAGTGAAGCGACTCATTATTCACCCCTCCACTTT. Its translation is CASSEATHYSPLHF.

This clone was counted between two and nine times. The rearrangement links TRBV27 to TRBJ2-1; 8 bases match TRBD2. The length of the CDR3 is 16 residues. Looked up from germline, CDR1 is MNHEY and CDR2 is SMNVEV (reference sequence). The trim removed 2 bases at V and 5 bases at J, leaving 8 bases unmatched. The CDR3 here is CASSLIREGGDNEQFF. The DNA for the CDR3 is TGTGCCAGCAGTTTAATCCGGGAGGGCGGGGACAATGAGCAGTTCTTC.

This clone was picked up a small number of times. The chain uses TRBV20-1 and TRBJ1-5; D ambiguous. The CDR3 runs to 11 residues. Trimming removed 5 bases at V and 11 bases at J, with 13 bases between. Germline-derived CDR1 and CDR2 are DFQATT and SNEGSKA (reference sequence). CDR3 sequence: CSAFFRSAQHF. DNA for the CDR3: TGCAGTGCTTTTTTCAGATCAGCCCAGCATTTT.